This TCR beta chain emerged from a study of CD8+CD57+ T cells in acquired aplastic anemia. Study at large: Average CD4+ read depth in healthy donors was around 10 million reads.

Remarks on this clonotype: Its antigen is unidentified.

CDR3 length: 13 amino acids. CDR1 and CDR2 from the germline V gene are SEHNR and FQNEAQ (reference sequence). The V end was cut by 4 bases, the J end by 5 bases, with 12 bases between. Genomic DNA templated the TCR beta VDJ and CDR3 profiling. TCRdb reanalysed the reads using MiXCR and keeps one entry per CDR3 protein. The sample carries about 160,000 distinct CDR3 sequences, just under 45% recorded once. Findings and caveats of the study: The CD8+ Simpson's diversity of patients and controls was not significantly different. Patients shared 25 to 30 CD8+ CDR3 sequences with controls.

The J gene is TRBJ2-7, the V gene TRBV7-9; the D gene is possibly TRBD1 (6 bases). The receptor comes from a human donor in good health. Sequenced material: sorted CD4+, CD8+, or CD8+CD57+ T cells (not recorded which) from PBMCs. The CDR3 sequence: CASSSQGGNEQYF. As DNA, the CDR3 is TGTGCCAGCAGCTCACAGGGTGGCAACGAGCAGTACTTC.